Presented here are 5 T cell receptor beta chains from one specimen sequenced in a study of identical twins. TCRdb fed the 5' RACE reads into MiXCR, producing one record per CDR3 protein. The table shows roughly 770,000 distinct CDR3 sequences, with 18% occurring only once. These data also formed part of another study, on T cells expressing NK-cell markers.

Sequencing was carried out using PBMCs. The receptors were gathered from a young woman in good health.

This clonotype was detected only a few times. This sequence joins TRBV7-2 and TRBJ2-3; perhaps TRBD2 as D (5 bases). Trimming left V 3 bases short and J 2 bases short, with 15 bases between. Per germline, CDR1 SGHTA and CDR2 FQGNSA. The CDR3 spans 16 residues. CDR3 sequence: CASSFGVSSLTDTQYF. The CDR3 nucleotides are TGTGCCAGCAGCTTTGGGGTCTCTAGCCTCACAGATACGCAGTATTTT.

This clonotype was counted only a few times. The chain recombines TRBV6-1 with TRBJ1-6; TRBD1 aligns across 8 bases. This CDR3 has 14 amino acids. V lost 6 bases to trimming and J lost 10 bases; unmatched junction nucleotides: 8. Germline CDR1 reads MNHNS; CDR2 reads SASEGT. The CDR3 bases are TGTGCCAGCAGGCTCAGGGGGCTAGAATCACCCCTCCACTTT. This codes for CASRLRGLESPLHF.

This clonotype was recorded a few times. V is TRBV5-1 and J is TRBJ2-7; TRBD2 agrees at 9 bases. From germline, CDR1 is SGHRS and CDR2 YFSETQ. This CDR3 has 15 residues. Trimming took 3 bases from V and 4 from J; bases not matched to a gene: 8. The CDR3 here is CASSWMTSGAYEQYF. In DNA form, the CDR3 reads TGCGCCAGCAGCTGGATGACTAGCGGAGCATACGAGCAGTACTTC.

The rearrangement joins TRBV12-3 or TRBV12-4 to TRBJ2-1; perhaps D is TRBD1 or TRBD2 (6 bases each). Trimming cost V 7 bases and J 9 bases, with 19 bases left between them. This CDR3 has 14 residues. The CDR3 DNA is TGTGCCAGCACCTGGGGGGCAATGAGCGGTGAGCAGTTCTTC. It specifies CASTWGAMSGEQFF.

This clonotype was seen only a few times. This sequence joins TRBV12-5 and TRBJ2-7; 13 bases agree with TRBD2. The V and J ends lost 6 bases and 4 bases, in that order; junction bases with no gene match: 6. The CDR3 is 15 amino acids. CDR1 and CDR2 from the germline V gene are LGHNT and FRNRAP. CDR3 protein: CASGRGTSGVYEQYF. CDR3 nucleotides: TGTGCTAGTGGCCGAGGGACTAGCGGGGTGTACGAGCAGTACTTC.